This T cell receptor (beta chain) originates from a study of blood T cell repertoires in COVID-19. Assay: immunoSEQ multiplex PCR; the TCRdb copy retains only in-frame clones and omits some. The sample lists about 95,000 clones, approximately 80% occurring once. CDR1 is KGHSH and CDR2 is LQKENI in the germline V gene. V shed 4 bases, J shed 4 bases, and the junction held 15 bases outside the gene matches. This CDR3 spans 17 amino acids. The material sequenced was peripheral blood. V usage is TRBV18 and J usage is TRBJ1-2; 7 bases map to TRBD1. This clonotype originated in a human donor in a cohort sampled during active COVID-19. CDR3 region: CASSLPTLRQGSYGYTF. The CDR3 DNA reads as TGTGCCAGCTCACTACCAACTCTTAGACAGGGAAGCTATGGCTACACCTTC.